One and the same sample provided the 19 T cell receptor beta chains below, sequenced in a study of patients and donors after allogeneic stem cell transplantation (dated by TCRdb to 2019 to 2021). Library prep was done by RT-PCR. Sequencing relied on a NextSeq 550. TCRdb reanalyzed the raw reads on its own, using fastp at Q25 for trimming and MiXCR for clone calling, and kept in-frame beta chains. Merged by CDR3 protein, the rows form single entries marked with the most common genes and DNA. For this sample the table gives about 960,000 distinct CDR3 sequences, of which roughly 18% were detected only once. Of the sample, around 5.5% falls within the top ten clones. Sequencing used blood, either unsorted or a sorted T cell fraction (not recorded which). The receptor set was obtained from a human donor who was either an allogeneic HSCT recipient or a stem cell or donor lymphocyte infusion donor (not recorded which). It is not recorded whose cells these are; they may come from a transplant donor.

V gene TRBV20-1 combines with J gene TRBJ2-1, with TRBD2 identical over 10 bases. There are 14 residues in the CDR3. The junction had 4 bases not matched to a gene; V was cut back by 1 base and J by 7 bases. The germline V gene has CDR1 DFQATT and CDR2 SNEGSKA (reference sequence). The CDR3 protein is CSARGLAGRNEQFF. The CDR3 bases are TGCAGTGCTAGAGGACTAGCGGGTCGGAATGAGCAGTTCTTC.

The chain joins TRBV5-6 to TRBJ2-5, with 9 bases lining up with TRBD1. Germline-derived CDR1 and CDR2 are SGHDT and YYEEEE. V lost 0 bases, J lost 4 bases, and 4 bases stayed unmatched. The CDR3 is 15 residues long. The CDR3 spells CASSLVGTGRETQYF. DNA of the CDR3: TGTGCCAGCAGCTTGGTTGGGACAGGGAGAGAGACCCAGTACTTC.

This clonotype turned up a few times. The V and J genes are TRBV7-3 and TRBJ2-1; maybe TRBD2 (5 bases). Between the trimmed V and J ends, which lost 0 bases and 6 bases, there was a span of 12 bases. This CDR3 comprises 15 residues. From germline, CDR1 is SGHTA and CDR2 FQGTGA. DNA of the CDR3: TGTGCCAGCAGCTTAACAGGGCTAGCAGGCAATGAGCAGTTCTTC. It is translated as CASSLTGLAGNEQFF.

V is TRBV6-1 and J is TRBJ2-1, with 8 nucleotides matching TRBD2. The J segment lost 4 bases and the V segment lost 8 bases, leaving 10 bases of the junction unmatched. Per germline, CDR1 MNHNS and CDR2 SASEGT. The CDR3 is made up of 15 amino acids. CDR3 coding DNA: TGTGCCAGCGGTCCTACTAGCGGAGGATACAATGAGCAGTTCTTC. Amino acids: CASGPTSGGYNEQFF.

This rearrangement joins TRBV20-1 to TRBJ1-2; tentative D call: TRBD1 (5 bases). CDR1 and CDR2 (germline): DFQATT, SNEGSKA (reference sequence). V shed 2 bases and J shed 5 bases, with 15 bases lying between them. This CDR3 region has 14 residues. CDR3 sequence reads: CSARSETAIYGYTF. CDR3 in DNA: TGCAGTGCTAGATCTGAGACAGCAATTTATGGCTACACCTTC.

V is TRBV9 and J is TRBJ1-2; 8 bases fit TRBD1. The germline gives CDR1 SGDLS, CDR2 YYNGEE. The J segment lost 3 bases and the V segment lost 4 bases, leaving 5 bases of the junction unmatched. This CDR3 spans 14 amino acids. The CDR3 DNA sequence: TGTGCCAGCAGCCCAGACAGGGGAGACTATGGCTACACCTTC. It specifies CASSPDRGDYGYTF.

A few counts support this clonotype. The chain combines TRBV20-1 with TRBJ1-5, with D perhaps matching TRBD1 (6 bases). From germline, CDR1 is DFQATT and CDR2 SNEGSKA (reference sequence). The CDR3 loop spans 16 amino acids. Trimming took off 0 bases at V and 0 bases at J, with 12 bases between the two ends. The CDR3 protein is CSARDPDRNSNQPQHF. For the CDR3, the DNA is TGCAGTGCTAGAGATCCGGACAGAAATAGCAATCAGCCCCAGCATTTT.

Concerning this clonotype: The junction shows a germline mismatch at one end, possibly a read error. This chain links TRBV12-3 or TRBV12-4 with TRBJ1-2; D is perhaps TRBD1 (5 bases). The CDR3 runs to 14 residues. The CDR3 sequence: CASSLAGAGYGYIF. CDR3 sequence (DNA): TGTGCCAGCAGTTTAGCAGGGGCAGGCTATGGCTACATCTTC.

This clonotype appeared a few times. This chain uses TRBV4-3 with TRBJ1-1, with D possibly TRBD1 on 5 matching bases. Trimming took off 3 bases at V and 0 bases at J, with 23 bases between the two ends. Germline CDR1 and CDR2: LGHNA and YSLEER. The CDR3 is 19 residues long. CDR3 loop: CASSQEVTGRLLMNTEAFF. The CDR3 DNA reads as TGCGCCAGCAGCCAGGAGGTTACGGGGCGCCTCTTGATGAACACTGAAGCTTTCTTT.

V gene TRBV5-1 combines with J gene TRBJ2-2; D is possibly TRBD2 (5 bases). The ends were cut back, 7 bases at V and 6 bases at J, with 10 bases in the middle. The CDR3 is made up of 12 amino acids. Germline V gene sequence: CDR1 SGHRS, CDR2 YFSETQ. In DNA form, the CDR3 reads TGCGCCAGCCAGGAGGTCGCCGGGGAGCTGTTTTTT. Its translation is CASQEVAGELFF.

This clonotype was counted ten times or more. The chain combines TRBV6-5 with TRBJ2-5; D is possibly TRBD1 or TRBD2 (5 bases each). Deletions cut 6 bases from V and 5 bases from J, with 10 bases between. CDR1 is MNHEY, CDR2 SVGAGI, per germline. The CDR3 runs to 12 residues. The DNA for the CDR3 is TGTGCCAGCAGACCTGAGGGGGAGACCCAGTACTTC. Amino acid sequence: CASRPEGETQYF.

This clonotype was picked up many times. The gene calls are TRBV29-1 and TRBJ1-5; no firm D call. CDR1 is SQVTM and CDR2 is ANQGSEA in the germline V gene. CDR3 size: 13 residues. V was trimmed by 6 bases and J by 2 bases, leaving 11 bases between them. CDR3 DNA sequence: TGCAGCGTGTCGGGTCAGGGCAATCAGCCCCAGCATTTT. As protein: CSVSGQGNQPQHF. The full variable domain, in which reference TRBV29-1 and TRBJ1-5 provide the parts outside the CDR3, is SAVISQKPSRDICQRGTSLTIQCQVDSQVTMMFWYRQQPGQSLTLIATANQGSEATYESGFVIDKFPISRPNLTFSTLTVSNMSPEDSSIYLCSVSGQGNQPQHFGDGTRLSIL.

This clonotype was counted a few times. V and J are TRBV4-1 and TRBJ2-3; tentatively, D is TRBD2 (6 bases). Germline CDR1 is MGHRA and CDR2 is YSYEKL. The CDR3 has 15 residues. Between the trimmed V and J ends, which lost 5 bases and 2 bases, there was a span of 14 bases. The CDR3 DNA reads TGCGCCAGCAGCTTCGAGCGGGCAAACACAGATACGCAGTATTTT. It specifies CASSFERANTDTQYF.

This clonotype was recorded a few times. The rearrangement links TRBV4-1 to TRBJ1-1; D is undetermined. The CDR3 is made up of 13 amino acids. V was clipped by 5 bases and J by 3 bases, with 10 bases between them. Germline CDR1 and CDR2: MGHRA and YSYEKL. This CDR3 reads CASSIGSHTEAFF. The CDR3 nucleotides are TGCGCCAGCAGCATCGGTTCCCACACTGAAGCTTTCTTT.

This clonotype occurred a few times. The genes are TRBV6-2 or TRBV6-3 and TRBJ1-3; no firm D call. Germline assignment: CDR1 MNHEY and CDR2 SVGEGT. CDR3 length: 13 residues. Trimming shortened V by 11 bases and J by 1 base, and 12 bases separated the two germline ends. The DNA for the CDR3 is TGTGCCGCATCTGGGGATTCTGGAAACACCATATATTTT. As protein: CAASGDSGNTIYF.

This chain links TRBV29-1 with TRBJ1-2; the D is unclear. Trimming pared 3 bases from V and 8 bases from J, leaving 13 bases between. Germline V CDR1 and CDR2: SQVTM, ANQGSEA. The CDR3 sequence is 12 residues long. DNA of the CDR3: TGCAGCGTTGAGTCCCCGACCGGGGGCTACACCTTC. It yields the protein CSVESPTGGYTF.

The table lists this clonotype with a few counts. The rearrangement links TRBV28 to TRBJ2-7; D unresolved. Trimming took off 1 base at V and 2 bases at J, with 12 bases between the two ends. The CDR3 runs 15 residues. Germline values: CDR1 MDHEN, CDR2 SYDVKM. CDR3 DNA sequence: TGTGCCAGCAGTTTATCGATAGCCCGGGCCTACGAGCAGTACTTC. This encodes CASSLSIARAYEQYF.

This clonotype appeared many times. The chain links TRBV5-6 to TRBJ1-1; a possible D gene is TRBD1 (6 bases). The CDR3 is made up of 13 amino acids. The germline V and J ends were trimmed by 7 bases and 1 base, with 11 bases remaining between them. Germline V gene sequence: CDR1 SGHDT, CDR2 YYEEEE. The CDR3 region has the DNA TGTGCCAGCTCGGGACACCCGAACACTGAAGCTTTCTTT. Translated, it gives CASSGHPNTEAFF.

V usage is TRBV30 and J usage is TRBJ2-1, with D hard to call. CDR3 size: 12 residues. Germline V gene data show CDR1 as GTSNPN and CDR2 as SVGIG (reference sequence). With 0 bases removed from V and 7 bases from J, the gap between germline ends came to 7 bases. CDR3 sequence: CAWSVLGNEQFF. DNA for the CDR3: TGTGCCTGGAGTGTTTTGGGAAATGAGCAGTTCTTC.